One sample yielded the 26 T cell receptor beta chains listed below, sequenced in a study of T cells after yellow fever vaccination (dated by TCRdb to about 2019). According to the study, the label for this sample's treatment or condition signals: live attenuated yellow fever vaccine strain. Library creation used 5' RACE. Sequencing relied on an Illumina NovaSeq 6000. TCRdb reprocessing: public reads trimmed at Q25 with fastp, clones called with MiXCR, in-frame beta chains kept. Entries are consolidated by CDR3 protein sequence, retaining the most common genes and DNA. The sample contains 250,000 to 350,000 distinct CDR3 sequences, roughly 8.7% of them found a single time. Around 3.1% of the sample is taken by the ten largest. This specimen was CD4+ T cells sorted from PBMCs, taken 5 days after the yellow fever booster vaccination. The receptor set was obtained from a man aged 18 to 29 who received the YFV17D yellow fever vaccine.

The chain uses TRBV5-4 and TRBJ2-7; TRBD2 matches 9 bases. Per germline, CDR1 SGHNT and CDR2 YYREEE (reference sequence). The CDR3 has 15 residues. V shed 0 bases, J shed 0 bases, and the junction held 1 base outside the gene matches. For the CDR3, the DNA is TGTGCCAGCAGCTTGGGAGCGGGGGGCTCCTACGAGCAGTACGTC. Protein product: CASSLGAGGSYEQYV.

The chain uses TRBV12-3 or TRBV12-4 and TRBJ2-7; TRBD2 is a possible D gene (5 bases). The CDR3 is 16 residues long. V was pared by 6 bases and J by 0 bases, with 18 bases between. The CDR3 reads CASSGRDWASSYEQYV. The CDR3 bases are TGTGCCAGCAGCGGACGGGATTGGGCTAGCTCCTACGAGCAGTACGTC.

The sample holds a few counts of this clonotype. The chain couples TRBV7-9 to TRBJ2-3; D is undetermined. The germline V gene encodes CDR1 SEHNR and CDR2 FQNEAQ (reference sequence). V dropped 3 bases and J dropped 8 bases, with 21 bases sitting between them. This CDR3 region has 16 residues. The CDR3 reads CASSFEPGRYIGTQYF. For the CDR3, the DNA is TGTGCCAGCAGCTTCGAGCCGGGTCGATATATCGGTACGCAGTATTTT. Using reference TRBV7-9 and TRBJ2-3 for the parts outside the CDR3, the full variable domain is DTGVSQNPRHKITKRGQNVTFRCDPISEHNRLYWYRQTLGQGPEFLTYFQNEAQLEKSRLLSDRFSAERPKGSFSTLEIQRTEQGDSAMYLCASSFEPGRYIGTQYFGPGTRLTVL.

The chain combines TRBV7-3 with TRBJ2-1, with TRBD1 identical over 7 bases. J gave up 3 bases and V 5 bases, and 7 bases lay outside the gene matches. This CDR3 spans 15 amino acids. Germline loops: CDR1 SGHTA, CDR2 FQGTGA. CDR3 in amino acids: CASSPGQDLYNEQFF. The CDR3 nucleotides are TGTGCCAGCAGCCCCGGACAGGACCTCTACAATGAGCAGTTCTTC. The full variable domain, completed using reference TRBV7-3 and TRBJ2-1, is GAGVSQTPSNKVTEKGKYVELRCDPISGHTALYWYRQSLGQGPEFLIYFQGTGAADDSGLPNDRFFAVRPEGSVSTLKIQRTERGDSAVYLCASSPGQDLYNEQFFGPGTRLTVL.

This chain joins TRBV4-3 and TRBJ2-3, with 8 bases fitting TRBD2. The CDR3 is 15 amino acids. The V and J ends lost 8 bases and 7 bases, in that order; junction bases with no gene match: 14. Per germline, CDR1 LGHNA and CDR2 YSLEER. This CDR3 reads CASRRVGGGKHTQYF. The CDR3, as DNA: TGCGCCAGCCGCCGCGTCGGGGGGGGGAAACATACGCAGTATTTT.

The V call is TRBV6-5, the J call TRBJ2-7; tentative D call: TRBD1 (6 bases). This CDR3 spans 13 amino acids. V was trimmed by 5 bases and J by 0 bases, leaving 8 bases between them. In germline, CDR1 is MNHEY, CDR2 SVGAGI. The CDR3 spells CASSRGNSYEQYV. CDR3 bases: TGTGCCAGCAGTAGGGGGAACTCCTACGAGCAGTACGTC.

The chain recombines TRBV12-3 or TRBV12-4 with TRBJ1-3, with 8 bases matching TRBD1. Unmatched junction bases numbered 2, after V lost 5 bases and J lost 2 bases. The CDR3 length is 14 residues. CDR3 nucleotides: TGTGCCAGCAGTGGGACAGGAGCTGGAAACACCATATATTTT. Translating it yields CASSGTGAGNTIYF.

This clonotype was seen more than once but under ten times. The J gene is TRBJ1-6, the V gene TRBV10-3, with TRBD1 matching 7 bases. Germline V gives CDR1 ENHRY, CDR2 SYGVKD. CDR3 length: 16 residues. V trimming: 3 bases; J trimming: 0 bases; junction bases outside the gene matches: 2. CDR3 residues: CAISERDSSYNSPLHF. The CDR3 bases are TGTGCCATCAGTGAAAGGGACAGCTCCTATAATTCACCCCTCCACTTT.

The chain uses TRBV29-1 and TRBJ1-2; the D is unclear. Between the trimmed V and J ends, which lost 4 bases and 4 bases, there was a span of 25 bases. Germline V gene lookup returns CDR1 SQVTM and CDR2 ANQGSEA. CDR3 length: 17 amino acids. CDR3 in DNA: TGCAGCGTTGGTAGTGTTGTAAAGGCGGATCTTTCCTATGGCTACACCTTC. Its protein product is CSVGSVVKADLSYGYTF. The whole variable domain, filled in from reference TRBV29-1 and TRBJ1-2, reads SAVISQKPSRDICQRGTSLTIQCQVDSQVTMMFWYRQQPGQSLTLIATANQGSEATYESGFVIDKFPISRPNLTFSTLTVSNMSPEDSSIYLCSVGSVVKADLSYGYTFGSGTRLTVV.

This clonotype occurred a few times. The gene calls are TRBV5-1 and TRBJ2-3; TRBD1 matches 7 bases. The CDR3 is made up of 15 amino acids. The V gene end was trimmed by 2 bases and the J gene end by 5 bases; junction bases not matched to a gene: 8. Germline CDR1 is SGHRS and CDR2 is YFSETQ. CDR3 protein: CASSFPQQGKDTQYF. Here the CDR3 DNA reads TGCGCCAGCAGCTTCCCCCAACAGGGGAAAGATACGCAGTATTTT.

The chain couples TRBV7-2 to TRBJ2-3, with D perhaps assigned TRBD1 or TRBD2 (6 bases each). Germline assignment: CDR1 SGHTA and CDR2 FQGNSA. This CDR3 is built from 15 residues. V gave up 2 bases and J gave up 2 bases, with 11 bases separating them. The CDR3 DNA reads as TGTGCCAGCAGCTTATGGGGGGCCGCCACAGATACGCAGTATTTT. Protein: CASSLWGAATDTQYF.

This chain connects TRBV7-2 to TRBJ2-1; 9 bases map to TRBD2. Germline CDR1 SGHTA, CDR2 FQGNSA. The CDR3 is 16 residues long. Trimming cost V 2 bases and J 10 bases; bases outside gene matches: 12. The CDR3 is CASSLSSAGGPWEQFF. Here the CDR3 DNA reads TGTGCCAGCAGCTTAAGTTCTGCGGGGGGGCCGTGGGAGCAGTTCTTC. The variable domain in full, with the rest retrieved from reference TRBV7-2 and TRBJ2-1, is GAGVSQSPSNKVTEKGKDVELRCDPISGHTALYWYRQSLGQGLEFLIYFQGNSAPDKSGLPSDRFSAERTGGSVSTLTIQRTQQEDSAVYLCASSLSSAGGPWEQFFGPGTRLTVL.

This clonotype was counted a few times. V gene TRBV20-1 combines with J gene TRBJ2-5, with 7 bases that match TRBD1. The CDR3 spans 12 residues. Trimming removed 4 bases from V and 5 bases from J; junction bases left unmatched: 4. CDR1 and CDR2 (germline): DFQATT, SNEGSKA (reference sequence). The chain's CDR3 is CSAMRGPETQYF. For the CDR3, the DNA is TGCAGTGCTATGAGGGGGCCGGAGACCCAGTACTTC.

V usage is TRBV5-1 and J usage is TRBJ2-3; tentatively, D is TRBD2 (6 bases). The CDR3 consists of 13 residues. Trimming removed 4 bases from V and 8 bases from J, with 14 bases in between. Germline CDR1 reads SGHRS; CDR2 reads YFSETQ. This chain's CDR3 is CASSPDYLGTQYF. CDR3 in DNA: TGCGCCAGCAGCCCGGACTACTTGGGTACGCAGTATTTT.

This clonotype has just a few counts. The chain joins TRBV10-3 to TRBJ2-7; 7 bases align to TRBD1. Germline loops: CDR1 ENHRY, CDR2 SYGVKD. Germline trimming cut 6 bases from V and 3 bases from J; bases unmatched to any gene: 2. The CDR3 sequence is 12 residues long. The CDR3 reads CAISGTDYEQYV. The CDR3 DNA reads TGTGCCATCAGCGGGACAGACTACGAGCAGTACGTC.

In this sample, this clonotype turned up many times. The gene calls are TRBV6-1 and TRBJ2-1, with a possible D match to TRBD2 (5 bases). The germline V gene encodes CDR1 MNHNS and CDR2 SASEGT. The ends were cut back, 7 bases at V and 5 bases at J, with 18 bases in the middle. The CDR3 covers 15 residues. The CDR3 region is CASTPRHMTNNEQFF. The CDR3 nucleotides are TGTGCCAGCACCCCCCGACACATGACTAACAATGAGCAGTTCTTC.

The sample holds many counts of this clonotype. The chain couples TRBV20-1 to TRBJ1-1; D is undetermined. From germline, CDR1 is DFQATT and CDR2 SNEGSKA (reference sequence). V lost 6 bases to trimming and J lost 1 base, with 12 bases between them. This CDR3 contains 13 residues. The chain's CDR3 is CSAPINKNTEAFF. CDR3 nucleotides: TGCAGTGCCCCTATTAACAAGAACACTGAAGCTTTCTTT.

V and J are TRBV6-6 and TRBJ2-3; D might be TRBD2 (7 bases). V was pared by 5 bases and J by 4 bases, with 22 bases between. Germline V CDR1 and CDR2: MNHNY, SVGAGI (reference sequence). The CDR3 contains 17 residues. CDR3 DNA: TGTGCCAGCAGTAGACTTTCGGGGGGCCAGACCGCAGATACGCAGTATTTT. Translated, it gives CASSRLSGGQTADTQYF.

There are a few counts of this clonotype. The chain employs TRBV4-1 and TRBJ1-2, with 8 bases that match TRBD1. The CDR3 is 16 amino acids. Germline lookup yields CDR1 MGHRA and CDR2 YSYEKL. The trim removed 0 bases at V and 3 bases at J, leaving 6 bases unmatched. Here the CDR3 reads CASSQEDRAWDYGYTF. In nucleotides, the CDR3 is TGCGCCAGCAGCCAAGAGGACAGGGCCTGGGACTATGGCTACACCTTC.

This clonotype was seen only a few times. The chain is built from TRBV6-2 or TRBV6-3 and TRBJ1-5; D is perhaps TRBD1 (5 bases). The germline V gene has CDR1 MNHEY and CDR2 SVGEGT. The CDR3 extends over 15 amino acids. Trimming took off 5 bases at V and 7 bases at J, with 18 bases between the two ends. The CDR3 DNA follows: TGTGCCAGCAGTCCGGGTTTGGGGGGAGGACAGCCCCAGCATTTT. Its translation is CASSPGLGGGQPQHF.

The table lists this clonotype with many counts. The rearrangement links TRBV18 to TRBJ2-7; D perhaps matches TRBD2 (6 bases). Germline CDR1 and CDR2: KGHSH and LQKENI. The V end lost 1 base, the J end lost 4 bases, and 8 bases lay between the germline ends. The CDR3 totals 13 residues. This chain's CDR3 is CASSPRAGYEQYV. CDR3 in DNA: TGTGCCAGCTCACCACGTGCGGGATACGAGCAGTACGTC.

This clonotype was seen more than once but under ten times. The chain uses TRBV18 and TRBJ2-5; no clear D gene. Germline CDR1 KGHSH, CDR2 LQKENI. V was clipped by 2 bases and J by 5 bases, with 9 bases between them. The CDR3 spans 13 residues. CDR3 coding DNA: TGTGCCAGCTCACCAAGATCCGCGGAGACCCAGTACTTC. Amino acids: CASSPRSAETQYF.

This clonotype was counted ten times or more. CDR3 sequence reads: CATSRDKFTDTQYF. The CDR3 DNA is TGTGCCACCAGCAGGGACAAGTTCACAGATACGCAGTATTTT. The gene calls are TRBV15 and TRBJ2-3, with a possible D match to TRBD1 (5 bases). Germline V lookup: CDR1 LNHNV, CDR2 YYDKDF (reference sequence). Trimming pared 3 bases from V and 2 bases from J, leaving 9 bases between. This CDR3 region has 14 residues.

This clonotype was picked up a small number of times. CDR3: CASNDRDTQYF. DNA for the CDR3: TGTGCCAGCAACGACCGAGATACGCAGTATTTT. The chain links TRBV11-2 to TRBJ2-3, with unresolved D. The CDR3 is 11 residues long. V lost 7 bases, J lost 5 bases, and 7 bases lay in between. CDR1 and CDR2 (germline): SGHAT, FQNNGV.

This clonotype was recorded at least ten times. The chain uses TRBV29-1 and TRBJ2-3; maybe TRBD2 (6 bases). Germline V gene data show CDR1 as SQVTM and CDR2 as ANQGSEA. The length of the CDR3 is 15 residues. The V end lost 4 bases, the J end lost 6 bases, and 20 bases lay between the germline ends. The CDR3, as DNA: TGCAGCGTTGGGTCCTCGCGGGGCCGTTGGGATACGCAGTATTTT. Its translation is CSVGSSRGRWDTQYF.

This clonotype came up many times. The chain has TRBV27 and TRBJ1-5, with 7 bases identical to TRBD1. Looked up from germline, CDR1 is MNHEY and CDR2 is SMNVEV (reference sequence). J lost 1 base, V lost 2 bases, and 5 bases had no gene match. CDR3 size: 16 residues. The CDR3 here is CASSLVGTASNQPQHF. CDR3 sequence (DNA): TGTGCCAGCAGTTTAGTTGGGACAGCCAGCAATCAGCCCCAGCATTTT.